A selection of T cell receptor beta chains follows, all from one sample in a study of blood T cell repertoires in COVID-19. Data came from immunoSEQ multiplex PCR; TCRdb stores just in-frame clones and leaves some out. The sample has some 110,000 clones; about 84% are singletons. Sequences were obtained from peripheral blood. These receptor sequences come from a human donor in a cohort sampled during active COVID-19. Both conserved end residues are part of each CDR3. The D gene is left open where the match is weak. Clone size, where shown, is once, few, many, or a class for clones that have expanded.

clone_size | j_call | d_call | v_call | cdr3_nt | cdr3_aa
NA | TRBJ2-7 | TRBD1 | TRBV6-2/TRBV6-3 | TGTGCCAGCAGTTCGCAGGGGGCGCGGGACTACGAGCAGTACTTC | CASSSQGARDYEQYF
NA | TRBJ2-2 | TRBD2 | TRBV4-3 | TGCGCCAGCGGCCAACTAGCGATGAACACCGGGGAGCTGTTTTTT | CASGQLAMNTGELFF
NA | TRBJ2-3 | TRBD1 | TRBV3-1/TRBV3-2 | TGTGCCAGCAGCCCTCCATACGGACAGGGTTGGCAGTATTTT | CASSPPYGQGWQYF
once | TRBJ1-1 | TRBD1 | TRBV4-3 | TGCGCCAGCAGCCAGGGGACAGGATCGAGCACAGAAGCTTTCTTT | CASSQGTGSSTEAFF
NA | TRBJ2-3 | TRBD2 | TRBV27 | TGTGCCAGCAGTACCCGACTAGCGGCAGATACGCAGTATTTT | CASSTRLAADTQYF
once | TRBJ2-1 | NA | TRBV28 | TGTGCCAGCACTTTGGGAGTACCCTACAATGAGCAGTTCTTC | CASTLGVPYNEQFF
NA | TRBJ1-1 | NA | TRBV10-3 | TGTGCCATTCTTGGAGAGGGAGAAGCTTTCTTT | CAILGEGEAFF
NA | TRBJ2-2 | NA | TRBV5-1 | TGCGCCAGCAGCTTGGCTCGAAAGGGGGAGGGCCTTCGGACCGGGGAGCTGTTTTTT | CASSLARKGEGLRTGELFF
NA | TRBJ2-2 | TRBD2 | TRBV3-1/TRBV3-2 | TGTGCCAGCAGCCCCCTTGTACTAGCGGGAGGGTCGGCCGGGGAGCTGTTTTTT | CASSPLVLAGGSAGELFF
NA | TRBJ2-5 | TRBD2 | TRBV7-8 | TGTGCCAGCAGCTTGCCCCATCCCGGGACTAGCGGCCTACAAGAGACCCAGTACTTC | CASSLPHPGTSGLQETQYF
once | TRBJ2-2 | TRBD2 | TRBV9 | TGTGCCAGCAGCGTGGTAGCGGGGGTAAACACCGGGGAGCTGTTTTTT | CASSVVAGVNTGELFF
NA | TRBJ2-7 | NA | TRBV10-1 | TGCGCCAGCAGTGACGGGGGAGTACCCTACGAGCAGTACTTC | CASSDGGVPYEQYF
few | TRBJ1-4 | NA | TRBV6-6 | TGTGCCAGCAGTTTCACTGACAGTGCTTATGAAAAACTGTTTTTT | CASSFTDSAYEKLFF
NA | TRBJ2-5 | NA | TRBV15 | TGTGCCACCAGCAGAGTAACAGTTCCTCCCAGGGAGACCCAGTACTTC | CATSRVTVPPRETQYF
few | TRBJ2-1 | NA | TRBV7-9 | TGTGCCAGCAGCCCCCCCGACTCGAACAATGAGCAGTTCTTC | CASSPPDSNNEQFF
few | TRBJ2-2 | TRBD1 | TRBV7-9 | TGTGCCAGCAGCTACCGGGACAGGGGGACCGGGGAGCTGTTTTTT | CASSYRDRGTGELFF
few | TRBJ1-5 | NA | TRBV19 | TGTGCCAGTAGTATAGATCGGTCAGGGAGGGGGAATCAGCCCCAGCATTTT | CASSIDRSGRGNQPQHF
NA | TRBJ2-3 | NA | TRBV7-9 | TGTGCCAGCAGCCACCGGAGCGATACGCAGTATTTT | CASSHRSDTQYF